The 21 T cell receptor beta chains in this list originate from one sample, sequenced in a study of blood T cell repertoires in COVID-19. Using immunoSEQ multiplex PCR, the repertoire was profiled, and TCRdb retains in-frame clones only, with some absent. The sample lists 60,000 to 65,000 clones, about 74% occurring once. The material sequenced was peripheral blood. The receptors were gathered from a woman over 75 with acute or convalescent COVID-19.

J is TRBJ2-7 and V is TRBV23-1, with TRBD2 identical over 15 bases. TRBV23-1 is labeled an ORF, and its function is uncertain. Germline trimming cut 0 bases from V and 1 base from J; bases unmatched to any gene: 7. There are 19 residues in the CDR3. The CDR3 here is CASSQSIGTSGRLSYEQYF. In DNA, the CDR3 is TGCGCCAGCAGTCAATCGATAGGGACTAGCGGGAGGTTGTCCTACGAGCAGTACTTC.

There are a few counts of this clone. V is TRBV5-1 and J is TRBJ2-7, with 8 bases lining up with TRBD2. Per the germline V gene, CDR1 is SGHRS and CDR2 is YFSETQ. The CDR3 is 15 residues long. Trimming removed 0 bases from V and 6 bases from J; junction bases left unmatched: 8. The chain's CDR3 is CASSLGVGRAGEQYF. The CDR3, as DNA: TGCGCCAGCAGCTTGGGCGTCGGGAGGGCCGGCGAGCAGTACTTC.

The V gene is TRBV6-5, the J gene TRBJ2-3, with TRBD2 matching over 11 bases. Trimming cost V 7 bases and J 2 bases; bases outside gene matches: 2. The CDR3 totals 14 residues. Per germline, CDR1 MNHEY and CDR2 SVGAGI. CDR3 in DNA: TGTGCCAGCAAGACTAGCGGGGCCACAGATACGCAGTATTTT. Protein: CASKTSGATDTQYF.

The chain links TRBV5-1 to TRBJ1-1; 10 nucleotides agree with TRBD1. V was pared by 1 base and J by 5 bases, with 5 bases of the junction left unmatched. The CDR3 sequence is 15 residues long. Germline values: CDR1 SGHRS, CDR2 YFSETQ. The CDR3 bases are TGCGCCAGCAGCTTGTACGGACAGGGGGAAACTGAAGCTTTCTTT. Amino acids: CASSLYGQGETEAFF.

This clone appeared a single time. This chain connects TRBV5-1 to TRBJ2-1, with 9 bases lining up with TRBD2. V dropped 6 bases and J dropped 1; count of bases not matched to a gene: 11. CDR1 and CDR2 from the germline V gene are SGHRS and YFSETQ. The CDR3 spans 17 residues. The CDR3 loop reads CASTHLLAGVSYNEQFF. The CDR3 nucleotides are TGCGCCAGCACCCACTTACTAGCGGGCGTTTCCTACAATGAGCAGTTCTTC.

V usage is TRBV5-1 and J usage is TRBJ2-1, with TRBD2 identical over 13 bases. Germline CDR1 is SGHRS and CDR2 is YFSETQ. The CDR3 sequence is 15 residues long. V dropped 4 bases and J dropped 8; count of bases not matched to a gene: 6. CDR3 bases: TGCGCCAGCAGCCCCGGACTAGCGGGAGAAGATGAGCAGTTCTTC. Translating gives CASSPGLAGEDEQFF.

This chain connects TRBV4-2 to TRBJ1-4, with unresolved D. The CDR3 has 17 amino acids. Trimming pared 4 bases from V and 0 bases from J, leaving 15 bases between. The germline gives CDR1 LGHNA, CDR2 YNFKEQ. CDR3 loop: CASSLGVQAATNEKLFF. The CDR3 DNA reads TGTGCCAGCAGCCTAGGCGTGCAGGCTGCAACTAATGAAAAACTGTTTTTT.

The CDR3 region has the DNA TGTGCCAGCAGCTTAGTAGGGACACGGGATGGCTACACCTTC. Its translation: CASSLVGTRDGYTF. The chain employs TRBV7-2 and TRBJ1-2, with a tentative D call TRBD1 (6 bases). Germline CDR1 is SGHTA and CDR2 is FQGNSA. The CDR3 loop spans 14 amino acids. The V and J ends lost 1 base and 6 bases respectively, with 12 bases between them.

This chain links TRBV4-2 with TRBJ2-2; 7 bases align to TRBD1. CDR3 length: 17 residues. V gave up 2 bases and J gave up 4 bases; unmatched junction bases: 10. In germline, CDR1 is LGHNA, CDR2 YNFKEQ. CDR3 loop: CASSQHIQGRGTGELFF. The CDR3 bases are TGTGCCAGCAGCCAACATATACAGGGGCGAGGCACCGGGGAGCTGTTTTTT.

J is TRBJ2-2 and V is TRBV10-2, with 13 bases fitting TRBD2. This CDR3 spans 15 amino acids. V gave up 6 bases and J gave up 7 bases; unmatched junction bases: 5. Germline lookup yields CDR1 WSHSY and CDR2 SAAADI. The CDR3 reads CASSGTSGTVGELFF. The CDR3 DNA is TGCGCCAGCAGCGGGACTAGCGGGACAGTCGGGGAGCTGTTTTTT.

Of note for this clone: The junction and the germline gene differ at one end; a read error may be behind it. The V call is TRBV27, the J call TRBJ2-3; the D gene is possibly TRBD2 (6 bases). The CDR3 runs to 15 residues. Germline V gene lookup returns CDR1 MNHEY and CDR2 SMNVEV (reference sequence). CDR3 coding DNA: TGTGCCAGCAGTGTATCGCTAGCGATTACAGATACGCAGTATTTT. Its translation is CASSVSLAITDTQYF.

The genes are TRBV11-2 and TRBJ2-3; tentatively, D is TRBD2 (5 bases). The CDR3 spans 15 residues. V gave up 5 bases and J gave up 1 base, with 13 bases separating them. Germline V CDR1 and CDR2: SGHAT, FQNNGV. The CDR3 sequence: CASSPRAGGTDTQYF. CDR3 nucleotides: TGTGCCAGCAGCCCAAGGGCGGGTGGCACAGATACGCAGTATTTT. Using reference TRBV11-2 and TRBJ2-3 for the parts outside the CDR3, the full variable domain is EAGVAQSPRYKIIEKRQSVAFWCNPISGHATLYWYQQILGQGPKLLIQFQNNGVVDDSQLPKDRFSAERLKGVDSTLKIQPAKLEDSAVYLCASSPRAGGTDTQYFGPGTRLTVL.

This clone appeared a few times. The chain employs TRBV5-4 and TRBJ2-1, with 7 bases matching TRBD1. The CDR3 runs 14 residues. The V gene's germline CDR1 is SGHNT and CDR2 YYREEE (reference sequence). With 4 bases clipped from V and 6 bases from J, the junction kept 7 bases outside the gene matches. Written as DNA, the CDR3 is TGTGCCAGCAGCCGACAGGGCGATGTCAATGAGCAGTTCTTC. This sequence encodes CASSRQGDVNEQFF.

J is TRBJ2-1 and V is TRBV7-2; D unclear. Germline CDR1 SGHTA, CDR2 FQGNSA. The length of the CDR3 is 14 residues. V was cut by 2 bases and J by 5 bases, with 10 bases left in between. The CDR3 DNA follows: TGTGCCAGCAGCTTAAGCGCTATCCACAATGAGCAGTTCTTC. It is translated as CASSLSAIHNEQFF.

The chain is built from TRBV19 and TRBJ2-7, with a possible D match to TRBD2 (6 bases). The CDR3 spans 14 residues. Trimming shortened V by 2 bases and J by 0 bases, and 8 bases separated the two germline ends. Germline V gives CDR1 LNHDA, CDR2 SQIVND (reference sequence). The CDR3 bases are TGTGCCAGTAGTATAACCGGGAGCTCCTACGAGCAGTACTTC. Its protein is CASSITGSSYEQYF.

A few counts support this clone. This chain connects TRBV15 to TRBJ2-7, with a tentative D call TRBD2 (5 bases). This CDR3 is 12 amino acids long. Germline V gene data show CDR1 as LNHNV and CDR2 as YYDKDF (reference sequence). V was clipped by 3 bases and J by 4 bases, with 7 bases between them. The CDR3 DNA is TGTGCCACCAGCAGGAGCGGATACGAGCAGTACTTC. Translating it yields CATSRSGYEQYF.

This clone was detected a few times. This chain uses TRBV4-3 with TRBJ2-7; 8 nucleotides line up with TRBD1. Germline lookup yields CDR1 LGHNA and CDR2 YSLEER. V was pared by 4 bases and J by 0 bases, with 2 bases of the junction left unmatched. This CDR3 region has 14 residues. The CDR3 is CASSLGTGSYEQYF. CDR3 DNA: TGCGCCAGCAGCCTAGGGACAGGCTCCTACGAGCAGTACTTC.

V and J are TRBV7-2 and TRBJ2-1; 10 bases line up with TRBD1. Germline trimming cut 5 bases from V and 2 bases from J; bases unmatched to any gene: 3. The CDR3 extends over 15 amino acids. CDR1 is SGHTA and CDR2 is FQGNSA in the germline V gene. The CDR3 region has the DNA TGTGCCAGCAGCCGCGGGACAGGGGCCTACAATGAGCAGTTCTTC. Translation: CASSRGTGAYNEQFF.

Only one count was recorded for this clone. The CDR3 region has the DNA TGCAGTGCTAGTGGGGCAGGGGAAGAGACCCAGTACTTC. Its protein product is CSASGAGEETQYF. The chain links TRBV20-1 to TRBJ2-5, with D tentatively TRBD1 (6 bases). Germline CDR1 and CDR2: DFQATT and SNEGSKA (reference sequence). Trimming shortened V by 3 bases and J by 3 bases, and 11 bases separated the two germline ends. This CDR3 is 13 amino acids long.

Here the CDR3 DNA reads TGTGCCAGCAGCACACGGGGGCTAGCGGGAGGTGGTGAGCAGTTCTTC. Encoded protein: CASSTRGLAGGGEQFF. The chain links TRBV14 to TRBJ2-1, with 11 bases fitting TRBD2. The CDR3 length is 16 residues. Germline trimming cut 5 bases from V and 9 bases from J; bases unmatched to any gene: 12. In germline, CDR1 is SGHDN, CDR2 FVKESK.

The chain uses TRBV6-6 and TRBJ1-6; the D gene is possibly TRBD1 (6 bases). From germline, CDR1 is MNHNY and CDR2 SVGAGI (reference sequence). The CDR3 covers 15 residues. The V and J ends lost 5 bases and 9 bases respectively, with 17 bases between them. The CDR3 DNA reads as TGTGCCAGCAGTCCCCAGGGGTTCGGTAGTTCACCCCTCCACTTT. This encodes CASSPQGFGSSPLHF.